The 19 T cell receptor beta chains listed next were all sequenced from one sample in a study of cytomegalovirus exposure and HLA in healthy donors (dated by TCRdb to the late 2010s). The library relied on the immunoSEQ multiplex PCR assay. The multiplex PCR relied on a mix of 60 forward primers for TCR Vbeta segments and 13 reverse primers for TCR Jbeta segments. The table comes from immuneACCESS by way of TCRdb, which keeps in-frame sequences with V and J called. Part of the clones is missing from these tables; in studies checked, under half for an unresolved V gene and the rest for unknown reasons. Within this sample are some 98,000 clones, with about four fifths of them counted one time only. The ten biggest clones cover under 4% of the sample. Source material: PBMCs. The receptor set was obtained from a female donor in good health and CMV-seropositive.

This clone came up a few times. The chain links TRBV6-6 to TRBJ2-1; 10 bases are shared with TRBD2. The CDR3 totals 15 residues. Germline V gene lookup returns CDR1 MNHNY and CDR2 SVGAGI (reference sequence). V was clipped by 8 bases and J by 7 bases; unmatched bases: 11. As DNA, the CDR3 is TGTGCCAGCGGGGCTAGCGGGAGCCGTGGAAATGAGCAGTTCTTC. It yields the protein CASGASGSRGNEQFF.

CDR3: CARSLGTGAVTEAFF. CDR3 coding DNA: TGTGCCAGAAGCTTGGGGACAGGGGCTGTGACTGAAGCTTTCTTT. This sequence joins TRBV5-3 and TRBJ1-1, with 9 bases identical to TRBD1. TRBV5-3 is an open reading frame whose function is uncertain. Trimming cost V 0 bases and J 5 bases; bases outside gene matches: 5. This CDR3 is built from 15 residues.

This clone was seen a handful of times. The chain recombines TRBV30 with TRBJ2-1, with a tentative D call TRBD2 (5 bases). The germline gives CDR1 GTSNPN, CDR2 SVGIG (reference sequence). V dropped 0 bases and J dropped 13 bases, with 10 bases sitting between them. The CDR3 spans 11 residues. The CDR3 DNA reads TGTGCCTGGAGTGTACAAAGCGGACAGTTCTTC. It specifies CAWSVQSGQFF.

This clone was recorded a few times. The chain recombines TRBV4-1 with TRBJ2-7; TRBD2 might be the D (6 bases). The CDR3 totals 15 residues. CDR1 and CDR2 from the germline V gene are MGHRA and YSYEKL. V gave up 0 bases and J gave up 5 bases, with 14 bases separating them. CDR3 region: CASSQDGLATNEQYF. Here the CDR3 DNA reads TGCGCCAGCAGCCAAGACGGCCTAGCGACCAACGAGCAGTACTTC.

This clone showed up just a few times. V gene TRBV25-1 combines with J gene TRBJ2-3; 9 bases agree with TRBD1. The CDR3 is 17 amino acids. Germline lookup yields CDR1 MGHDK and CDR2 SYGVNS. J was trimmed by 5 bases and V by 3 bases; bases with no gene match: 12. This CDR3 is CASSDHRGHIGRDTQYF. As DNA, the CDR3 is TGTGCCAGCAGTGACCACAGGGGGCACATTGGAAGAGATACGCAGTATTTT.

The DNA for the CDR3 is TGTGCCAGCAGTTTTGGGGGAGGGCCGGCCACCGGGGAGCTGTTTTTT. Translation: CASSFGGGPATGELFF. The chain has TRBV28 and TRBJ2-2, with 7 bases fitting TRBD2. CDR1 and CDR2 from the germline V gene are MDHEN and SYDVKM. Germline trimming cut 3 bases from V and 4 bases from J; bases unmatched to any gene: 8. There are 16 residues in the CDR3. Using reference TRBV28 and TRBJ2-2 for the parts outside the CDR3, the full variable domain is DVKVTQSSRYLVKRTGEKVFLECVQDMDHENMFWYRQDPGLGLRLIYFSYDVKMKEKGDIPEGYSVSREKKERFSLILESASTNQTSMYLCASSFGGGPATGELFFGEGSRLTVL.

The CDR3 protein is CASSPGGGNEQFF. The CDR3 DNA sequence: TGTGCCAGTAGCCCCGGAGGTGGAAATGAGCAGTTCTTC. The chain combines TRBV19 with TRBJ2-1; TRBD2 might be the D (5 bases). The V gene lost 6 bases and the J gene lost 7 bases, with 13 bases spanning the gap. CDR1 is LNHDA, CDR2 SQIVND, per germline (reference sequence). CDR3 length equals 13 residues.

The rearrangement joins TRBV30 to TRBJ2-3, with a tentative D call TRBD2 (5 bases). The CDR3 totals 16 residues. V shed 0 bases and J shed 4 bases, with 17 bases lying between them. Looked up from germline, CDR1 is GTSNPN and CDR2 is SVGIG (reference sequence). In nucleotides, the CDR3 is TGTGCCTGGAGTGTGGGGTTCGGGGTGTCGGCAGATACGCAGTATTTT. Protein: CAWSVGFGVSADTQYF.

This clone was observed a handful of times. The V and J genes are TRBV30 and TRBJ2-2, with 8 bases identical to TRBD2. Looked up from germline, CDR1 is GTSNPN and CDR2 is SVGIG (reference sequence). V dropped 1 base and J dropped 1; count of bases not matched to a gene: 2. The CDR3 covers 15 residues. In DNA form, the CDR3 reads TGTGCCTGGAGTGCGCTAGCGGGGAACACCGGGGAGCTGTTTTTT. Protein product: CAWSALAGNTGELFF.

The rearrangement links TRBV5-4 to TRBJ1-2, with unresolved D. The CDR3 contains 13 residues. Germline CDR1 SGHNT, CDR2 YYREEE (reference sequence). V was trimmed by 9 bases and J by 4 bases, leaving 16 bases between them. CDR3: CATTLEGIYGYTF. The DNA for the CDR3 is TGTGCCACCACGTTGGAGGGAATCTATGGCTACACCTTC.

The V and J genes are TRBV25-1 and TRBJ1-2; a weak D match, TRBD1 (5 bases). From germline, CDR1 is MGHDK and CDR2 SYGVNS. The V gene lost 1 base and the J gene lost 5 bases, with 8 bases spanning the gap. CDR3 length equals 13 residues. The CDR3 DNA sequence: TGTGCCAGCAGTGAATTGACAGATTATGGCTACACCTTC. Its translation is CASSELTDYGYTF.

The V and J genes are TRBV7-9 and TRBJ2-7; 8 nucleotides match TRBD2. The CDR3 length is 14 residues. After removal of 5 bases from V and 2 bases from J, the junction contained 5 bases not matched to a gene. Germline-derived CDR1 and CDR2 are SEHNR and FQNEAQ (reference sequence). The CDR3 spells CASSQRELTYEQYF. The CDR3 DNA reads TGTGCCAGCAGCCAGCGGGAGTTAACCTACGAGCAGTACTTC.

This clone has a single count. V and J are TRBV5-1 and TRBJ2-1; 9 nucleotides align to TRBD1. After removal of 0 bases from V and 7 bases from J, the junction contained 8 bases not matched to a gene. From germline, CDR1 is SGHRS and CDR2 YFSETQ. The CDR3 runs 16 residues. CDR3 region: CASSLAWDRVVNEQFF. The CDR3 DNA follows: TGCGCCAGCAGCTTGGCGTGGGACAGGGTAGTAAATGAGCAGTTCTTC.

V and J are TRBV5-5 and TRBJ1-2; D is perhaps TRBD1 (5 bases). Germline CDR1 reads SGHKS; CDR2 reads YYEKEE (reference sequence). Trimming took off 0 bases at V and 6 bases at J, with 15 bases between the two ends. The CDR3 length is 15 residues. CDR3 loop: CASSLVYRGVHGYTF. CDR3 in DNA: TGTGCCAGCAGCTTGGTATATCGGGGGGTACATGGCTACACCTTC.

The chain is built from TRBV6-1 and TRBJ1-2; 10 bases fit TRBD1. This CDR3 has 13 residues. The junction had 4 bases not matched to a gene; V was cut back by 8 bases and J by 4 bases. The germline CDR1 and CDR2 sequences are MNHNS and SASEGT. The DNA of the CDR3 is TGTGCCAGCTCTAGGACAGGGGGCTATGGCTACACCTTC. It translates to CASSRTGGYGYTF.

The chain carries TRBV5-1 and TRBJ2-7; 10 nucleotides align to TRBD1. Germline V gene data show CDR1 as SGHRS and CDR2 as YFSETQ. There are 15 residues in the CDR3. V shed 4 bases, J shed 6 bases, and the junction held 10 bases outside the gene matches. The CDR3 DNA sequence: TGCGCCAGCAGCCCTACGACAGGGGGCGAAATCGAGCAGTACTTC. Its protein product is CASSPTTGGEIEQYF.

The chain uses TRBV14 and TRBJ2-2, with a possible D match to TRBD2 (6 bases). This CDR3 contains 15 residues. Trimming left V 6 bases short and J 3 bases short, with 14 bases between. CDR1 is SGHDN, CDR2 FVKESK, per germline. The CDR3 nucleotides are TGTGCCAGCAGTCGTCGAGCGGGTGACACCGGGGAGCTGTTTTTT. This codes for CASSRRAGDTGELFF.

The chain carries TRBV5-1 and TRBJ2-7; D perhaps matches TRBD2 (5 bases). Germline CDR1 reads SGHRS; CDR2 reads YFSETQ. V was cut by 1 base and J by 9 bases, with 20 bases left in between. The CDR3 runs to 15 residues. CDR3 residues: CASSLYGEGARGQYF. CDR3 DNA sequence: TGCGCCAGCAGCTTGTACGGGGAAGGAGCACGAGGGCAGTACTTC. Filled out from reference TRBV5-1 and TRBJ2-7, the complete variable domain reads KAGVTQTPRYLIKTRGQQVTLSCSPISGHRSVSWYQQTPGQGLQFLFEYFSETQRNKGNFPGRFSGRQFSNSRSEMNVSTLELGDSALYLCASSLYGEGARGQYFGPGTRLTVT.

The rearrangement uses TRBV6-6 and TRBJ2-5; D is undetermined. V lost 2 bases and J 11 bases, leaving 15 bases between the germline ends. CDR1 is MNHNY, CDR2 SVGAGI, per germline (reference sequence). This CDR3 is 13 amino acids long. CDR3 sequence reads: CASSYDGLDKQYF. CDR3 nucleotide sequence: TGTGCCAGCAGTTACGATGGGTTAGACAAGCAGTACTTC.